A single sample gave rise to the 20 T cell receptor beta chains below, sequenced in a study of monozygotic twins with inflammatory bowel disease. Reanalyzing the 5' RACE reads, TCRdb keeps one entry per CDR3 protein, without DNA. This sample carries about 380,000 distinct CDR3 sequences, with approximately 2.4% going to the ten biggest clones. The source material was blood. The receptor set was obtained from a human donor with ulcerative colitis or Crohn's disease, or a healthy co-twin of an affected twin (not recorded which).

The CDR3 sequence is CASSILPGQAYEQYF. The rearrangement links TRBV19 to TRBJ2-7; TCRdb designates TRBD1, a call that cannot be tested without DNA. The CDR3 spans 15 residues. Germline CDR1 LNHDA, CDR2 SQIVND (reference sequence).

The CDR3 loop is CASSIRGGATDTQYF. V gene TRBV4-3 combines with J gene TRBJ2-3; TCRdb proposes TRBD2, but this gene call is untestable without DNA. Germline V CDR1 and CDR2: LGHNA, YSLEER. There are 15 residues in the CDR3.

V is TRBV6-5 and J is TRBJ2-7; TCRdb outputs TRBD1, but without DNA this stays unchecked. The CDR3 is made up of 16 amino acids. Germline V gene lookup returns CDR1 MNHEY and CDR2 SVGAGI. The CDR3 loop is CASSYSTSQGAREQYF.

The chain links TRBV19 to TRBJ2-4. CDR3 length: 15 amino acids. In germline, CDR1 is LNHDA, CDR2 SQIVND (reference sequence). CDR3 sequence: CASAIGTAIENIQYF. The full variable domain, rest sourced from reference TRBV19 and TRBJ2-4, is DGGITQSPKYLFRKEGQNVTLSCEQNLNHDAMYWYRQDPGQGLRLIYYSQIVNDFQKGDIAEGYSVSREKKESFPLTVTSAQKNPTAFYLCASAIGTAIENIQYFGAGTRLSVL.

This sequence joins TRBV12-3 or TRBV12-4 and TRBJ2-7; the TRBD1 assignment by TCRdb is unverifiable without DNA. The CDR3 loop spans 15 amino acids. The CDR3 region is CASALVSTSSYEQYF.

V gene TRBV7-9 combines with J gene TRBJ1-1. Germline V gives CDR1 SEHNR, CDR2 FQNEAQ (reference sequence). The CDR3 sequence is 13 residues long. The chain's CDR3 is CASSDPTDTEAFF.

The V gene is TRBV5-1, the J gene TRBJ1-4. Per germline, CDR1 SGHRS and CDR2 YFSETQ. The CDR3 length is 16 residues. CDR3 in amino acids: CASSLEPGGGDEKLFF.

The rearrangement links TRBV20-1 to TRBJ1-2. Germline assignment: CDR1 DFQATT and CDR2 SNEGSKA (reference sequence). This CDR3 has 14 residues. The CDR3 region is CSARDRKNYYGYTF.

The rearrangement uses TRBV29-1 and TRBJ2-7; the TRBD2 assignment by TCRdb is unverifiable without DNA. From germline, CDR1 is SQVTM and CDR2 ANQGSEA. This CDR3 has 16 residues. CDR3 loop: CSVVRPFTSESYEQYF.

V gene TRBV28 combines with J gene TRBJ2-7; TCRdb calls TRBD1, which cannot be checked without DNA. The germline CDR1 and CDR2 sequences are MDHEN and SYDVKM. The CDR3 runs 14 residues. CDR3 loop: CASRPARPAVEQYF.

This chain joins TRBV29-1 and TRBJ1-4; TCRdb gives TRBD1 as the D gene, but with no DNA this cannot be confirmed. CDR1 is SQVTM and CDR2 is ANQGSEA in the germline V gene. The CDR3 has 15 amino acids. The CDR3 reads CSVRGQALSNEKLFF.

The rearrangement joins TRBV5-1 to TRBJ2-2; TCRdb indicates TRBD1, and absent DNA this call remains unverified. The CDR3 is 14 amino acids. CDR1 SGHRS and CDR2 YFSETQ come from the germline V gene. CDR3 residues: CASNRDTNTGELFF.

The chain is built from TRBV20-1 and TRBJ2-1; absent DNA, TCRdb's TRBD2 call cannot be checked. From germline, CDR1 is DFQATT and CDR2 SNEGSKA (reference sequence). CDR3 length equals 14 residues. This CDR3 is CSAFSGGAINEQFF.

The chain recombines TRBV18 with TRBJ2-5. The CDR3 contains 14 residues. Germline lookup yields CDR1 KGHSH and CDR2 LQKENI. The CDR3 is CASSPSSGKETQYF.

This sequence joins TRBV18 and TRBJ2-5; as DNA is missing, the TRBD2 call by TCRdb cannot be tested. CDR1 and CDR2 from the germline V gene are KGHSH and LQKENI. CDR3 length: 15 amino acids. The CDR3 region is CASSPDGLALETQYF.

The V call is TRBV5-1, the J call TRBJ2-7; no DNA is available, so the TRBD2 call from TCRdb remains unchecked. Germline V gene lookup returns CDR1 SGHRS and CDR2 YFSETQ. This CDR3 is 15 amino acids long. This CDR3 reads CASSLTPSGGYEQYF.

The V call is TRBV7-3, the J call TRBJ2-1; checking the TCRdb D call of TRBD1 is not possible without DNA. Germline loops: CDR1 SGHTA, CDR2 FQGTGA. The CDR3 is made up of 13 amino acids. CDR3 amino acids: CASRLTGDTEQFF. Together with reference TRBV7-3 and TRBJ2-1, the CDR3 gives the full variable domain: GAGVSQTPSNKVTEKGKYVELRCDPISGHTALYWYRQSLGQGPEFLIYFQGTGAADDSGLPNDRFFAVRPEGSVSTLKIQRTERGDSAVYLCASRLTGDTEQFFGPGTRLTVL.

The chain joins TRBV5-8 to TRBJ2-1; the D call of TRBD2 rests on TCRdb alone, since no DNA is present to check it. The CDR3 length is 15 residues. Per germline, CDR1 SGHTS and CDR2 YDEGEE. The chain's CDR3 is CASSRTGTRVGEQFF.

The CDR3 loop reads CAIGAGTNSNQPQHF. The rearrangement uses TRBV10-3 and TRBJ1-5. Germline loops: CDR1 ENHRY, CDR2 SYGVKD. The CDR3 sequence is 15 residues long.

V gene TRBV7-2 combines with J gene TRBJ2-7; the D call of TRBD2 rests on TCRdb alone, since no DNA is present to check it. Germline V CDR1 and CDR2: SGHTA, FQGNSA. The CDR3 is made up of 14 amino acids. CDR3 sequence reads: CASSLGGQPYEQYF.